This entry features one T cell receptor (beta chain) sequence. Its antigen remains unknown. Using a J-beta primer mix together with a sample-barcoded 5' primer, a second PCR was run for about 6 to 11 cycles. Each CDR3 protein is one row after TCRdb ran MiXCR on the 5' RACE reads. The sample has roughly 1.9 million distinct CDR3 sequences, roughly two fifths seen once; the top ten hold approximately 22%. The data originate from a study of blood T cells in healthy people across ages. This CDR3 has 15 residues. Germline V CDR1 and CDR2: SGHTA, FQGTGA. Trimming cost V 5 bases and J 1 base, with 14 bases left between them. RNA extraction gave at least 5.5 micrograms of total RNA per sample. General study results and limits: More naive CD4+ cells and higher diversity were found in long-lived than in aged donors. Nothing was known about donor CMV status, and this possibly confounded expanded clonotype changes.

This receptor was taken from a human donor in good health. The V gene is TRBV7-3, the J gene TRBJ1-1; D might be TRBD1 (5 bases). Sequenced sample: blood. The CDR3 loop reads CASSLAGTQNTEAFF. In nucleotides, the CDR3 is TGTGCCAGCAGCCTGGCCGGGACCCAGAACACTGAAGCTTTCTTT.